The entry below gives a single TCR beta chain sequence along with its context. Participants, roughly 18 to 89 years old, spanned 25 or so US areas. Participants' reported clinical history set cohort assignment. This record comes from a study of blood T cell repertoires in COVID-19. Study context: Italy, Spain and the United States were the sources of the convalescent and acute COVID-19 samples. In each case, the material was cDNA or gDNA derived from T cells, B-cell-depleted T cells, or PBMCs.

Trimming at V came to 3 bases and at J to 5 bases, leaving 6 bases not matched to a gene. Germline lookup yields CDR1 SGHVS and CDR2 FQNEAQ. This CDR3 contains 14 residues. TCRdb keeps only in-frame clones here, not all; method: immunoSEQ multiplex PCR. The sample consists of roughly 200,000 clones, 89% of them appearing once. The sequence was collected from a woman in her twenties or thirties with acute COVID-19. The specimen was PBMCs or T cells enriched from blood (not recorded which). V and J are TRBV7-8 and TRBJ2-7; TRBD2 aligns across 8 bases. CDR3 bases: TGTGCCAGCAGCTTGGGACTAGTAAGCGACGAGCAGTACTTC. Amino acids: CASSLGLVSDEQYF.